The rows below give T cell receptor beta chains drawn from one sample of a study of Ad26.COV2.S vaccination and SARS-CoV-2 variants. The data were produced by immunoSEQ multiplex PCR, yet TCRdb's version contains in-frame clones alone and is incomplete. The profile shows 250,000 or so clones, around 85% of them singletons. The specimen was peripheral blood, collected in a trial of Ad26.COV2.S vaccine versus placebo. The source of these receptors is a person aged 18-60 years who received the Ad26.COV2.S COVID-19 vaccine or a placebo. The CDR3 runs from the conserved cysteine through the conserved F or W. The D gene is left open where the match is weak. Clone sizes are given selectively: once, few, many, or a class where the clone is expanded.

D gene	clone size	V gene	J gene	CDR3 DNA	CDR3 protein
TRBD1	NA	TRBV6-6	TRBJ2-3	TGTGCCAGCAGTCCGGGACAGAGCACAGATACGCAGTATTTT	CASSPGQSTDTQYF
NA	NA	TRBV7-2	TRBJ1-2	TGTGCCAGCAGCTTAGATACCGCTCGGACGGGCGGAGGCTACACCTTC	CASSLDTARTGGGYTF
NA	NA	TRBV11-3	TRBJ2-6	TGTGCCAGCAGCTTAGCGGCCTCTGGGGCCAACGTCCTGACTTTC	CASSLAASGANVLTF
TRBD1	once	TRBV6-4	TRBJ1-1	TGTGCCAGCAGAAGACAGGGGGCTGAGGCTGAAGCTTTCTTT	CASRRQGAEAEAFF
TRBD1	NA	TRBV5-8	TRBJ1-5	TGTGCCAGCAGCTTGGTTCCGGGACAGCTAGATCGGGTCCAGCCCCAGCATTTT	CASSLVPGQLDRVQPQHF
TRBD2	few	TRBV28	TRBJ2-1	TGTGCCAGCAGGGGGACTAGCGGGATCAATGAGCAGTTCTTC	CASRGTSGINEQFF
NA	NA	TRBV6-5	TRBJ2-2	TGTGCCAGCAGCCCCGGCGGAACCAACACCGGGGAGCTGTTTTTT	CASSPGGTNTGELFF
NA	NA	TRBV6-5	TRBJ2-1	TGTGCCAGCAGTTACTGGGGTGAGCAGTTCTTC	CASSYWGEQFF
TRBD1	NA	TRBV2	TRBJ2-3	TGTGCCAGCAGTTTCAGGGGGCGGCGAGATACGCAGTATTTT	CASSFRGRRDTQYF
NA	NA	TRBV5-4	TRBJ1-1	TGTGCCAGCAGCTTGGCCGGGGGCATCAAGACTGAAGCTTTCTTT	CASSLAGGIKTEAFF
TRBD1	NA	TRBV19	TRBJ1-5	TGTGCCAGTACCCCCGAGACAGGGGGCGAGGCGGGCAATCAGCCCCAGCATTTT	CASTPETGGEAGNQPQHF
TRBD1	NA	TRBV18	TRBJ2-5	TGTGCCAGCTCACTTCGCGGGACAGGGGGCCAAGAGACCCAGTACTTC	CASSLRGTGGQETQYF
NA	NA	TRBV18	TRBJ2-5	TGTGCCAGCTCACCACCGGGCGGATGGGGAGAGACCCAGTACTTC	CASSPPGGWGETQYF
NA	NA	TRBV3-1/TRBV3-2	TRBJ2-7	TGTGCCAGCAGCCCCGGGAGCATGGACGAGCAGTACTTC	CASSPGSMDEQYF
NA	NA	TRBV2	TRBJ2-7	TGTGCCAGCAGTGCCTGTCCTGAATGCGAGCAGTACTTC	CASSACPECEQYF
TRBD1	NA	TRBV5-6	TRBJ1-2	TGTGCCAGCAGCTTGCAGGGGGGGTTGCAGGGCTACACCTTC	CASSLQGGLQGYTF
NA	NA	TRBV27	TRBJ1-1	TGTGCCAGCAGTTTATCGAGGGGGAGAGGGAAGGGTTTAGCGGGGGCTTTCTTT	CASSLSRGRGKGLAGAFF
NA	NA	TRBV7-2	TRBJ2-3	TGTGCCAGCAGCCAGCCGGATACGCAGTATTTT	CASSQPDTQYF
NA	NA	TRBV5-8	TRBJ2-3	TGTGCCAGCAGCTTAAGTTCGCGGGATACGCAGTATTTT	CASSLSSRDTQYF
NA	NA	TRBV6-2/TRBV6-3	TRBJ1-1	TGTGCCAGCAGTTACCAGGGGTTAGGCACTGAAGCTTTCTTT	CASSYQGLGTEAFF
NA	NA	TRBV5-4	TRBJ2-1	TGTGCCAGCAGCTTGGGTAAAGCGGGTGGGTACAATGAGCAGTTCTTC	CASSLGKAGGYNEQFF
NA	NA	TRBV6-5	TRBJ1-2	TGTGCCAGCGGGGAGTATGGCTACACCTTC	CASGEYGYTF
NA	NA	TRBV29-1	TRBJ2-3	TGCAGCGTCTACGGGGGCTACACAGATACGCAGTATTTT	CSVYGGYTDTQYF
TRBD2	NA	TRBV6-2/TRBV6-3	TRBJ2-3	TGTGCCAGCAGTTACCCGATCTCTGCGGGGGGGAGGACAGATACGCAGTATTTT	CASSYPISAGGRTDTQYF
NA	NA	TRBV6-5	TRBJ2-5	TGTGCCAGCAGCTGGACAGTGGAGCAAGAGACCCAGTACTTC	CASSWTVEQETQYF
NA	once	TRBV6-4	TRBJ2-1	TGTGCCAGCAGTGAAAATTCTTACAATGAGCAGTTCTTC	CASSENSYNEQFF
TRBD1	NA	TRBV5-1	TRBJ2-3	TGCGCCAGCAGCTTGGTGGGACAGGGGTCCACAGATACGCAGTATTTT	CASSLVGQGSTDTQYF
NA	NA	TRBV6-2/TRBV6-3	TRBJ1-1	TGTGCCAGCAGTTACTCCCCCGGGGTGAACACTGAAGCTTTCTTT	CASSYSPGVNTEAFF
NA	NA	TRBV4-2	TRBJ2-7	TGTGCCAGCAGCCAAGAGGGAGAGTACGAGCAGTACTTC	CASSQEGEYEQYF
NA	NA	TRBV5-4	TRBJ1-2	TGTGCCAGCAGCCCCGCCCTGCCGCTTAGGGGCTATGGCTACACCTTC	CASSPALPLRGYGYTF
TRBD1	NA	TRBV25-1	TRBJ1-2	TGTGCCAGCCGCCCCGACAGGGAAGGCTATGGCTACACCTTC	CASRPDREGYGYTF
NA	NA	TRBV11-2	TRBJ1-3	TGTGCCAGCAGCTTGCAGGGAAGGAACACCATATATTTT	CASSLQGRNTIYF
NA	NA	TRBV30	TRBJ1-2	TGTGCCTGGAGTGACGCAGGGTACCATTATGGCTACACCTTC	CAWSDAGYHYGYTF
NA	NA	TRBV19	TRBJ2-3	TGTGCCAGTAGTATAGGAACGGCCTTGAGCACAGATACGCAGTATTTT	CASSIGTALSTDTQYF
NA	NA	TRBV2	TRBJ2-3	TGTGCCGTTGGCACAGATACGCAGTATTTT	CAVGTDTQYF